Sequencing of this TCR beta chain was carried out in a study of blood T cell repertoires in COVID-19. Using immunoSEQ multiplex PCR, the repertoire was profiled, and TCRdb retains in-frame clones only, with some absent. In the table there are around 280,000 clones, around 85% of which are singletons. The CDR3 loop spans 13 amino acids. V was pared by 6 bases and J by 7 bases, with 8 bases of the junction left unmatched. The germline V gene encodes CDR1 SNHLY and CDR2 FYNNEI. The TCR originated in a woman aged 50 to 65 with active or convalescent COVID-19. Material for sequencing was peripheral blood. The chain employs TRBV2 and TRBJ1-2, with 7 bases identical to TRBD1. CDR3 region: CASSSDRAGGYTF. CDR3 in DNA: TGTGCCAGCAGCTCAGACAGGGCAGGTGGCTACACCTTC.